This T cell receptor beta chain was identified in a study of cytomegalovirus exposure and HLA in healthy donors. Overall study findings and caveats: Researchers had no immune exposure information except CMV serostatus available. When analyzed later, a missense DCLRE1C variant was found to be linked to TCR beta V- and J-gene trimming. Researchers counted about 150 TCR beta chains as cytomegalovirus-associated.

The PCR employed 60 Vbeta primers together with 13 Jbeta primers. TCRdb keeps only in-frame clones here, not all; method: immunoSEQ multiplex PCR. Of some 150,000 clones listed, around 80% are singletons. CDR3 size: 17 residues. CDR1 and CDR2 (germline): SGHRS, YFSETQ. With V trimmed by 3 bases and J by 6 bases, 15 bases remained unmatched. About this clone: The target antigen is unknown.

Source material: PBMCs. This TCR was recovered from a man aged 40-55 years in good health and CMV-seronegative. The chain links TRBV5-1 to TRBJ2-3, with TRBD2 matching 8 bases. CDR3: CASSSPGGHVVGDTQYF. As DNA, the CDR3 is TGCGCCAGCAGCTCCCCGGGGGGGCATGTTGTAGGGGATACGCAGTATTTT.